These T cell receptor beta chains were read from a single sample in a study of blood T cell repertoires in COVID-19. Sequenced by immunoSEQ multiplex PCR; TCRdb stores in-frame clones only, minus some. The profile shows about 150,000 clones, roughly four fifths of them singletons. The material sequenced was PBMCs or T cells enriched from blood (not recorded which). These receptors were collected from a man aged 50 or older who had recovered from COVID-19. Both conserved end residues are part of each CDR3. D genes are given only for firm matches. Not all rows give a size; the values are once, few, many and, for expanded clones, a class.

d_gene	v_gene	abundance	j_gene	CDR3nt	CDR3aa
-	TRBV27	-	TRBJ1-2	TGTGCCAGCAGATCAACACTCGGACACGGTAACTATGGCTACACCTTC	CASRSTLGHGNYGYTF
TRBD1	TRBV7-9	-	TRBJ2-7	TGTGCCAGCAGCCAGAGACAGGGGGCACAATACGAGCAGTACTTC	CASSQRQGAQYEQYF
-	TRBV29-1	-	TRBJ2-1	TGCAGCGCTCCAGGCGTACGGGGTATCAATGAGCAGTTCTTC	CSAPGVRGINEQFF
-	TRBV12-5	-	TRBJ1-1	TGTGCTAGTGGTTTGGTACAGGGACCCGTGAACACTGAAGCTTTCTTT	CASGLVQGPVNTEAFF
-	TRBV6-1	once	TRBJ1-6	TGTGCCAGCAGTGAAGTTCCGGTCCATAATTCACCCCTCCACTTT	CASSEVPVHNSPLHF
-	TRBV27	-	TRBJ1-3	TGTGCCAGCAGTTTATCGAACAGGGCTGGAAACACCATATATTTT	CASSLSNRAGNTIYF
-	TRBV5-3	-	TRBJ1-2	TGTGCCACGGGCGGCAGGGAAGAGTATGGCTACACCTTC	CATGGREEYGYTF
TRBD2	TRBV7-8	many	TRBJ2-3	TGTGCCAGCAGCTTAGCGTTTACTAGCGGGGGGGCCGATACGCAGTATTTT	CASSLAFTSGGADTQYF
-	TRBV6-5	-	TRBJ2-3	TGTGCCAGCAGTTATGCGGCAGGGGGGATAGATACGCAGTATTTT	CASSYAAGGIDTQYF
TRBD1	TRBV7-7	-	TRBJ2-3	TGTGCCAGCAGCTTAGGTAGTGACAGGGTCACAGATACGCAGTATTTT	CASSLGSDRVTDTQYF
TRBD1	TRBV3-1/TRBV3-2	-	TRBJ2-5	TGTGCCAGCAGCCCTCGACAGGGGGCTAGGTTTAAAGAGACCCAGTACTTC	CASSPRQGARFKETQYF
TRBD1	TRBV4-3	once	TRBJ2-7	TGCGCCAGCAGCCAAGACGTTGGTAGCAGGGGGTACGAGCAGTACTTC	CASSQDVGSRGYEQYF
-	TRBV5-1	-	TRBJ2-7	TGCGCCAGCAGCTTGGCCGGGTTTGGTGACGAGCAGTACTTC	CASSLAGFGDEQYF
-	TRBV27	-	TRBJ1-3	TGTGCCAGCAGTTTATCGTTGAGCTCTGGAAACACCATATATTTT	CASSLSLSSGNTIYF
TRBD1	TRBV9	-	TRBJ2-1	TGTGCCAGCAGCGTAGATGAGGGGGCGCCTTACAATGAGCAGTTCTTC	CASSVDEGAPYNEQFF
-	TRBV19	-	TRBJ2-7	TGTGCCAGTAGTATAGGGGGGGACAGAAGCTACGAGCAGTACTTC	CASSIGGDRSYEQYF
-	TRBV19	-	TRBJ1-3	TGTGCCAGTAGTATAGGCCCCGCAGGGCTTGGAAACACCATATATTTT	CASSIGPAGLGNTIYF
-	TRBV5-6	once	TRBJ2-7	TGTGCCAGCAGCTTTCCGCGGGGGCCAGCCTACGAGCAGTACTTC	CASSFPRGPAYEQYF
TRBD2	TRBV9	-	TRBJ2-5	TGTGCCAGCAGCCCCCGGGGTGGACTAGCGGGGGGGCGGGTAGAGACCCAGTACTTC	CASSPRGGLAGGRVETQYF
TRBD2	TRBV5-1	-	TRBJ2-3	TGCGCCAGCAGCTTGGCCGTCGGGGGGGCCAGGTTGCCGCAGTATTTT	CASSLAVGGARLPQYF
-	TRBV27	-	TRBJ1-2	TGTGCCAGCAGCAATAGGGGGGGGCGCTTGCACTATGGCTACACCTTC	CASSNRGGRLHYGYTF
TRBD2	TRBV6-5	-	TRBJ2-1	TGTGCCAGCAGACCCCAGAGCGGGGGGCCTCATGAGCAGTTCTTC	CASRPQSGGPHEQFF
TRBD1	TRBV30	-	TRBJ2-3	TGTGCCTGGAGTGCCGACAGGGCTAGCACAGATACGCAGTATTTT	CAWSADRASTDTQYF
-	TRBV6-6	-	TRBJ2-5	TGTGCCAGCAGTTACTCGACTAACCAAGAGACCCAGTACTTC	CASSYSTNQETQYF
-	TRBV12-3/TRBV12-4	-	TRBJ2-1	TGTGCCAGCAGTCCCACAGGGCCCAATGAGCAGTTCTTC	CASSPTGPNEQFF
TRBD1	TRBV7-9	-	TRBJ2-5	TGTGCCAGCAGTACCGAAACAGGGGTCAAGTACTTC	CASSTETGVKYF
-	TRBV25-1	-	TRBJ1-4	TGTGCCAGCAGTGAAAGGGGAGGATGGGAAAAACTGTTTTTT	CASSERGGWEKLFF
TRBD1	TRBV25-1	-	TRBJ2-7	TGTGCCAGCAGGGGACAGGAGTCCTACGAGCAGTACTTC	CASRGQESYEQYF
TRBD2	TRBV5-1	-	TRBJ2-1	TGCGCCAGCAGCTTGACCAGCGGGGAATACAATGAGCAGTTCTTC	CASSLTSGEYNEQFF
TRBD1	TRBV5-1	few	TRBJ2-7	TGCGCCAGCAAGCCGGGACAGGGGGCCTACGAGCAGTACTTC	CASKPGQGAYEQYF
TRBD1	TRBV3-1/TRBV3-2	-	TRBJ2-7	TGTGCCAGCAGCCAAGGTACCGCCGGGACAGGAGCCTACGAGCAGTACTTC	CASSQGTAGTGAYEQYF
TRBD1	TRBV9	-	TRBJ1-2	TGTGCCAGCAGCGTAGTACAGGGGGCGAGTGGCTACACCTTC	CASSVVQGASGYTF
TRBD2	TRBV7-6	-	TRBJ2-1	TGTGCCAGCAGCTTAGATTGGCTATCGTCGGGGGGTGAGCAGTTCTTC	CASSLDWLSSGGEQFF
TRBD1	TRBV5-1	-	TRBJ1-2	TGCGCCAGCAGCTTCGGACAGGGGGCGGTCACTAGTGGCTACACCTTC	CASSFGQGAVTSGYTF
TRBD1	TRBV25-1	-	TRBJ1-4	TGTGCCAGCAGTGTTTTTAGGACAGGGGAAAATGAAAAACTGTTTTTT	CASSVFRTGENEKLFF
TRBD1	TRBV4-1	-	TRBJ2-7	TGCGTCAGCAGCCAGATAGACAGGGTCCACGAGCAGTACTTC	CVSSQIDRVHEQYF
TRBD1	TRBV19	-	TRBJ1-5	TGTGCCAGTAGTACCATGGACAGGAACAATCAGCCCCAGCATTTT	CASSTMDRNNQPQHF
-	TRBV7-6	-	TRBJ2-3	TGTGCCAGCAGCTTAGTCGCAGGGCGTAGCACAGATACGCAGTATTTT	CASSLVAGRSTDTQYF
TRBD1	TRBV7-6	-	TRBJ1-6	TGTGCCAGCAGCCCTGGACAGGGATGGTCACCCCTCCACTTT	CASSPGQGWSPLHF
TRBD1	TRBV2	-	TRBJ2-7	TGTGCCAGCAGTGATAACAGGGGGCTCGAGCAGTACTTC	CASSDNRGLEQYF
TRBD1	TRBV3-1/TRBV3-2	-	TRBJ1-2	TGTGCCAGCAGCCAATTCCGGGACAGGGGGTGGTATGGCTACACCTTC	CASSQFRDRGWYGYTF
-	TRBV7-3	-	TRBJ2-5	TGTGCCAGCAGCGCTGGGGGGGCCAGGGAGACCCAGTACTTC	CASSAGGARETQYF